The T cell receptor beta chain under discussion was sequenced for a study of T cells in Graves' hyperthyroidism and ophthalmopathy. This clonotype came up a few times. Looked up from germline, CDR1 is SQVTM and CDR2 is ANQGSEA. V lost 7 bases and J 5 bases, leaving 20 bases between the germline ends. The length of the CDR3 is 15 residues. The TCR beta CDR3 regions underwent amplification using RNA transcripts as the source. TCR CDR3 underwent first-round RT-PCR with the HTBI primer set. TCRdb re-analysed the multiplex PCR reads in MiXCR, keeping a single row per CDR3 protein. Here the sample spans around 300,000 distinct CDR3 sequences, about 14% being singletons. PBMCs were sourced from roughly 9.7 ml fresh peripheral blood.

The sequence came from a woman under 40 with Graves' hyperthyroidism. The chain uses TRBV29-1 and TRBJ2-2; D may be TRBD1 (6 bases). The source material was blood. CDR3 loop: CSGTVAESATGELFF. The CDR3 region has the DNA TGCAGCGGGACAGTGGCCGAGAGCGCGACCGGGGAGCTGTTTTTT.